These T cell receptor beta chains were read from a single sample in a study of CD8 T cell repertoires and HIV-1 epitope variants. Libraries were prepared by immunoSEQ multiplex PCR; TCRdb keeps only in-frame clonotypes and omits some of them. The table has 95,000 or so clones, roughly four fifths seen once. Sequencing was performed on uncultured baseline CD8+ T cells from peripheral blood mononuclear cells (PBMCs). These receptors were taken from a male donor with HIV. CDR3s include the opening cysteine and the closing phenylalanine or tryptophan. A D gene is named only where the DNA matches it firmly.

j_call	d_call	v_call	cdr3_aa
TRBJ2-5	.	TRBV7-7	CASSSGTEGETQYF
TRBJ2-1	TRBD2	TRBV6-6	CASSSPGLVNYEQFF
TRBJ1-3	TRBD1	TRBV11-2	CASSLTGGSGNTIYF
TRBJ2-1	TRBD2	TRBV7-6	CASSLTGGHYNEQFF
TRBJ1-1	.	TRBV6-5	CASSYSQGIYTEAFF
TRBJ2-1	.	TRBV28	CASHLGGGVYNEQFF
TRBJ1-1	.	TRBV6-5	CATTDPGRLAEAFF
TRBJ2-7	TRBD1	TRBV29-1	CSVKDRRGSTYEQYF
TRBJ2-7	TRBD1	TRBV4-2	CASSQDAGGTYEQYF
TRBJ1-2	.	TRBV5-6	CASSPGTGSSNYGYTF
TRBJ2-7	.	TRBV4-2	CASSQDFPLTYEQYF
TRBJ2-3	.	TRBV7-9	CASSFSITHTDTQYF
TRBJ1-2	.	TRBV7-2	CASSFNGQGGYTF
TRBJ1-2	.	TRBV7-9	CASSLGQSGVYGYTF
TRBJ2-5	TRBD1	TRBV18	CASSPRQGDETQYF
TRBJ2-7	.	TRBV5-1	CASSFSRRGYEQYF
TRBJ2-7	.	TRBV7-8	CASSLEPGIGREQYF
TRBJ2-3	TRBD2	TRBV7-9	CASRGREPTDTQYF
TRBJ1-2	.	TRBV29-1	CSVDDTQGFNYGYTF
TRBJ2-1	.	TRBV18	CASAGGGHNEQFF
TRBJ2-3	.	TRBV6-6	CASSLASGTDTQYF
TRBJ2-7	TRBD2	TRBV27	CASSFIPGLAGAYEQYF
TRBJ1-3	TRBD1	TRBV15	CATSLRDRASGNTIYF
TRBJ2-5	TRBD2	TRBV19	CASSRGEGETQYF
TRBJ1-1	.	TRBV30	CAWSGTEAFF
TRBJ1-2	.	TRBV2	CASTLRREGDGYTF
TRBJ2-5	.	TRBV7-9	CASSSGALMKETQYF
TRBJ2-2	.	TRBV7-9	CASSAVTVLNTGELFF
TRBJ1-4	.	TRBV5-1	CASSLGGNEKLFF
TRBJ2-7	.	TRBV21-1	CASSTKGIPYEQYF
TRBJ1-1	.	TRBV5-6	CASSLGRAGSFTEAFF
TRBJ1-2	TRBD1	TRBV6-5	CASSYKGADGYTF
TRBJ2-7	.	TRBV29-1	CSVSQGPGGDYEQYF
TRBJ2-3	TRBD2	TRBV7-2	CASSLAPSGGADTQYF
TRBJ2-1	.	TRBV2	CASSEFAVNEQFF
TRBJ2-1	.	TRBV19	CASSTTSYNEQFF
TRBJ1-2	TRBD1	TRBV5-4	CASSLDRGNYGYTF
TRBJ1-2	TRBD1	TRBV25-1	CASSERGTGTGGYTF
TRBJ1-2	.	TRBV11-2	CASSHYRGGGESYTF
TRBJ2-1	TRBD2	TRBV6-4	CASRTSGAQSHEQFF
TRBJ1-5	TRBD1	TRBV6-5	CASSLQGYSNQPQHF
TRBJ2-7	.	TRBV28	CASSLSSYEQYF
TRBJ2-2	TRBD1	TRBV29-1	CSVRTGGRGELFF
TRBJ2-7	.	TRBV28	CASSGTGTAVYEQYF
TRBJ2-5	.	TRBV7-2	CASSQSPRAQYF
TRBJ1-6	.	TRBV7-9	CASSLAGGPNSPLHF
TRBJ2-3	.	TRBV28	CASSPSRVMSTDTQYF
TRBJ2-5	TRBD1	TRBV14	CASSHRDRGGETQYF
TRBJ1-5	.	TRBV6-1	CASSGFNQPQHF
TRBJ1-1	.	TRBV6-6	CASSHGQLNTEAFF
TRBJ2-5	TRBD1	TRBV2	CASSDADREGETQYF
TRBJ2-5	.	TRBV4-2	CASSPQDDQETQYF